The 16 T cell receptor beta chains in this list originate from one sample, sequenced in a study of sequential checkpoint blockade in melanoma. Measured with immunoSEQ multiplex PCR; TCRdb has only the in-frame clones, and not every one. The sample has over 8,000 clones, about 65% seen once. Treatment reported: randomized to nivolumab then ipilimumab (arm A) or the reverse (arm B). Here the sequenced sample was CD8+ T cells sorted from blood (inferred from file names), taken from a patient given nivolumab and ipilimumab in sequence. Receptor source: a human patient with melanoma. Some clones in this sample may be carry-over from other donors' samples.

This chain connects TRBV5-1 to TRBJ1-1; D is unresolved. V was clipped by 4 bases and J by 2 bases, with 6 bases between them. From germline, CDR1 is SGHRS and CDR2 YFSETQ. The CDR3 has 12 amino acids. CDR3 loop: CASSPSNTEAFF. The CDR3 DNA is TGCGCCAGCAGCCCATCCAACACTGAAGCTTTCTTT.

In this sample, this clone turned up a few times. This sequence joins TRBV30 and TRBJ2-7, with D maybe TRBD2 (6 bases). Per the germline V gene, CDR1 is GTSNPN and CDR2 is SVGIG (reference sequence). The CDR3 runs to 15 residues. V was trimmed by 8 bases and J by 3 bases, leaving 23 bases between them. CDR3 in amino acids: CASSFRDWGDYEQYF. DNA for the CDR3: TGTGCCAGCAGCTTTCGGGACTGGGGGGACTACGAGCAGTACTTC.

This chain links TRBV10-3 with TRBJ1-1, with TRBD1 as a possible D gene (6 bases). Looked up from germline, CDR1 is ENHRY and CDR2 is SYGVKD. With 2 bases removed from V and 6 bases from J, the gap between germline ends came to 13 bases. The CDR3 loop spans 14 amino acids. In nucleotides, the CDR3 is TGTGCCATCAGTGAGCCTTCACAGGGTCCTGAAGCTTTCTTT. Protein product: CAISEPSQGPEAFF.

This clone was counted only a few times. A junction end diverges from the germline sequence, so it may reflect a read error. The J gene is TRBJ1-3, the V gene TRBV4-3; no clear D. The CDR3 totals 17 residues. Germline CDR1 LGHNA, CDR2 YSLEER. Written as DNA, the CDR3 is TGCGCCAGCAGCAAACGGTACGGAGGCAGGACTGGAAACAACATATATTTT. Translating it yields CASSKRYGGRTGNNIYF.

This chain links TRBV2 with TRBJ2-5, with a weak D call TRBD2 (7 bases). The end of the DNA is better explained by TRBJ2-7, so the J call may be wrong. Germline CDR1 is SNHLY and CDR2 is FYNNEI. The CDR3 covers 14 residues. CDR3 in amino acids: CASTPEGGPYEQYF. CDR3 coding DNA: TGTGCCAGCACCCCTGAGGGGGGGCCCTACGAGCAGTACTTC.

V is TRBV7-9 and J is TRBJ2-7; 7 bases are a match to TRBD2. Germline V gene sequence: CDR1 SEHNR, CDR2 FQNEAQ (reference sequence). This CDR3 contains 15 residues. V was pared by 5 bases and J by 3 bases, with 10 bases of the junction left unmatched. This chain's CDR3 is CASSQEASGDYEQYF. CDR3 DNA: TGTGCCAGCAGCCAAGAGGCCAGCGGGGACTACGAGCAGTACTTC.

V usage is TRBV7-2 and J usage is TRBJ1-6; D ambiguous. The CDR3 extends over 16 amino acids. Germline CDR1 reads SGHTA; CDR2 reads FQGNSA. Between the trimmed V and J ends, which lost 6 bases and 13 bases, there was a span of 25 bases. CDR3 nucleotides: TGTGCCAGCAGTGACGCTCCTCCGGACCGGGGTGATCCCCTCCACTTT. Translation gives CASSDAPPDRGDPLHF.

CDR3 region: CASSQETGMNTEAFF. The CDR3 coding sequence is TGCGCCAGCAGCCAAGAAACAGGAATGAACACTGAAGCTTTCTTT. The chain employs TRBV4-1 and TRBJ1-1, with D possibly matching TRBD1 (5 bases). Trimming removed 0 bases from V and 0 bases from J, with 8 bases in between. The germline V gene has CDR1 MGHRA and CDR2 YSYEKL. This CDR3 is built from 15 residues.

CDR3 residues: CASSLGQGAYEQYF. The CDR3, as DNA: TGTGCCAGCAGCCTTGGACAGGGGGCATACGAGCAGTACTTC. The V and J genes are TRBV11-2 and TRBJ2-7; 11 nucleotides align to TRBD1. Per the germline V gene, CDR1 is SGHAT and CDR2 is FQNNGV. Trimming cost V 5 bases and J 4 bases; bases outside gene matches: 4. This CDR3 has 14 amino acids.

V is TRBV5-1 and J is TRBJ2-7, with TRBD1 as a possible D gene (6 bases). Germline V lookup: CDR1 SGHRS, CDR2 YFSETQ. Trimming took off 4 bases at V and 5 bases at J, with 19 bases between the two ends. CDR3 length: 15 amino acids. The CDR3: CASSINRDFRDEQYF. Here the CDR3 DNA reads TGCGCCAGCAGCATCAACAGGGATTTTAGGGACGAGCAGTACTTC. The full variable domain, with the rest looked up from reference TRBV5-1 and TRBJ2-7, is KAGVTQTPRYLIKTRGQQVTLSCSPISGHRSVSWYQQTPGQGLQFLFEYFSETQRNKGNFPGRFSGRQFSNSRSEMNVSTLELGDSALYLCASSINRDFRDEQYFGPGTRLTVT.

This sequence joins TRBV6-5 and TRBJ2-6, with 8 bases aligning to TRBD1. V gave up 7 bases and J gave up 4 bases; unmatched junction bases: 6. This CDR3 comprises 15 residues. Germline V gives CDR1 MNHEY, CDR2 SVGAGI. CDR3 loop: CASKNRGTGANVLTF. CDR3 bases: TGTGCCAGCAAAAACAGGGGGACAGGGGCCAACGTCCTGACTTTC.

The CDR3 loop is CAWSVGGNYEQYF. The DNA for the CDR3 is TGTGCCTGGAGTGTAGGAGGGAACTACGAGCAGTACTTC. The chain uses TRBV30 and TRBJ2-7; weak D call: TRBD2 (6 bases). The CDR3 consists of 13 residues. CDR1 GTSNPN and CDR2 SVGIG come from the germline V gene (reference sequence). Trimming cost V 0 bases and J 3 bases, with 9 bases left between them.

This clone turned up a few times. The genes are TRBV4-2 and TRBJ2-7, with D possibly being TRBD1 (5 bases). This CDR3 comprises 13 residues. V lost 5 bases to trimming and J lost 8 bases, with 16 bases between them. CDR1 and CDR2 (germline): LGHNA, YNFKEQ. CDR3 sequence reads: CASSLTQGHKQYF. The DNA for the CDR3 is TGTGCCAGCAGCTTAACTCAGGGCCACAAGCAGTACTTC.

This chain links TRBV9 with TRBJ2-7; D is possibly TRBD2 (6 bases). Germline values: CDR1 SGDLS, CDR2 YYNGEE. The CDR3 totals 16 residues. V lost 2 bases and J 7 bases, leaving 22 bases between the germline ends. The chain's CDR3 is CASSVSPGPQRGEQYF. CDR3 coding DNA: TGTGCCAGCAGCGTTTCCCCGGGACCCCAACGGGGGGAGCAGTACTTC.

V usage is TRBV28 and J usage is TRBJ2-7; possibly TRBD2 for D (6 bases). V was shortened by 4 bases and J by 2 bases, with 12 bases between the two germline ends. Germline values: CDR1 MDHEN, CDR2 SYDVKM. CDR3 length equals 14 residues. The CDR3 is CASSSGGPPYEQYF. In DNA, the CDR3 is TGTGCCAGCAGTTCCGGGGGACCGCCCTACGAGCAGTACTTC.

This rearrangement joins TRBV2 to TRBJ1-5, with a possible D match to TRBD1 (5 bases). CDR1 SNHLY and CDR2 FYNNEI come from the germline V gene. The CDR3 extends over 15 amino acids. The V end was cut by 0 bases, the J end by 5 bases, with 11 bases between. The CDR3, as DNA: TGTGCCAGCAGTGAAGCCCGGGGGGAACATCAGCCCCAGCATTTT. Encoded protein: CASSEARGEHQPQHF.